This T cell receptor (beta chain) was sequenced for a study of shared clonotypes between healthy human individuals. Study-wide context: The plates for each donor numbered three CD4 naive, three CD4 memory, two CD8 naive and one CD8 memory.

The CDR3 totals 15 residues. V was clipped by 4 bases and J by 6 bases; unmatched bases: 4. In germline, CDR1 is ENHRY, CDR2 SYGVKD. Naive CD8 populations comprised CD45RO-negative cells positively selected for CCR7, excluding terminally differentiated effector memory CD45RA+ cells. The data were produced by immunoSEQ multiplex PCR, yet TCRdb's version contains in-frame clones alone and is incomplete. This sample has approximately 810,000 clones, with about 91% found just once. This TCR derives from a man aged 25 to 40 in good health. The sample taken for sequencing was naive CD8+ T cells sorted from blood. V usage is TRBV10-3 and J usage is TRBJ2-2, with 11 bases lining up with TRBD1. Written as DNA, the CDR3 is TGTGCCATCAGTGTGGGACAGGGGGTCTCCGGGGAGCTGTTTTTT. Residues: CAISVGQGVSGELFF.